This T cell receptor (beta chain) derives from a study of CD8+ T cells in alopecia areata. Whole-study findings and limits: It was less clear whether patients shared TCRs than it was in mice, possibly because of HLA.

As for this clone: Antigen: not known.

Extracted RNA was reverse transcribed, and the resulting cDNA served as sequencing template. Sequenced by immunoSEQ multiplex PCR; TCRdb stores in-frame clones only, minus some. The sample includes about 150,000 clones, around 54% of them seen just once. CDR1 and CDR2 (germline): MGHDK, SYGVNS. V shed 1 base and J shed 3 bases, with 12 bases lying between them. The CDR3 totals 15 residues. This receptor was taken from a human donor in good health. Sequencing was done on a sample of CD4+ T cells sorted from blood. The chain couples TRBV25-1 to TRBJ1-2; D perhaps matches TRBD1 (5 bases). CDR3 sequence reads: CASSELADSYYGYTF. Written as DNA, the CDR3 is TGTGCCAGCAGTGAATTGGCAGACAGCTACTATGGCTACACCTTC.